Following are 22 T cell receptor beta chains from one sample sequenced in a study of cytomegalovirus exposure and HLA in healthy donors. Sequencing was performed with immunoSEQ multiplex PCR; in TCRdb, only in-frame clones are kept and a portion is missing. There are roughly 150,000 clones in the sample; 84% occur only once, and 10% to 13% lies in the top ten. Input material: PBMCs. The receptors stem from a man aged 25 to 40 in good health and CMV-seropositive.

This sequence joins TRBV28 and TRBJ2-1, with a tentative D call TRBD1 (6 bases). Germline CDR1 MDHEN, CDR2 SYDVKM. The CDR3 totals 12 residues. V was clipped by 7 bases and J by 7 bases, with 11 bases between them. The CDR3 DNA is TGTGCCAGCATCAGGGGTAGGAATGAGCAGTTCTTC. This gives the protein CASIRGRNEQFF.

The rearrangement links TRBV5-4 to TRBJ2-2, with 7 bases matching TRBD2. V shed 0 bases and J 6 bases; nucleotides not matched to a gene: 5. The CDR3 spans 15 residues. Germline V gives CDR1 SGHNT, CDR2 YYREEE (reference sequence). The CDR3 protein is CASSLAGGRSGELFF. CDR3 sequence (DNA): TGTGCCAGCAGCTTGGCTGGCGGGAGATCCGGGGAGCTGTTTTTT.

The V call is TRBV28, the J call TRBJ1-1; 9 bases line up with TRBD1. CDR1 and CDR2 from the germline V gene are MDHEN and SYDVKM. Trimming took 5 bases from V and 1 from J; bases not matched to a gene: 8. The CDR3 spans 16 residues. The CDR3 here is CASSADRGVGNTEAFF. CDR3 nucleotides: TGTGCCAGCAGTGCCGACAGGGGGGTCGGGAACACTGAAGCTTTCTTT.

The DNA for the CDR3 is TGTGCCAGCAGCGTTTCTACAGGGGTAGTCGCAGATACGCAGTATTTT. Its translation: CASSVSTGVVADTQYF. This rearrangement joins TRBV9 to TRBJ2-3, with 7 positions matching TRBD1. Germline V gives CDR1 SGDLS, CDR2 YYNGEE. This CDR3 has 16 residues. The junction had 10 bases not matched to a gene; V was cut back by 2 bases and J by 4 bases.

The chain combines TRBV27 with TRBJ2-1; the match to TRBD2 covers 11 bases. The CDR3 is 16 amino acids. V gave up 8 bases and J gave up 6 bases; unmatched junction bases: 12. Germline assignment: CDR1 MNHEY and CDR2 SMNVEV (reference sequence). In nucleotides, the CDR3 is TGTGCCAGCCGTACCTTTAGCGGGGGGGCCCTCAATGAGCAGTTCTTC. Its protein product is CASRTFSGGALNEQFF.

This rearrangement joins TRBV28 to TRBJ2-3; TRBD2 agrees at 8 bases. The CDR3 has 16 amino acids. Germline trimming cut 6 bases from V and 4 bases from J; bases unmatched to any gene: 12. Germline CDR1 reads MDHEN; CDR2 reads SYDVKM. CDR3 residues: CASSPGLSGRPDTQYF. The CDR3 DNA reads as TGTGCCAGCAGCCCTGGGTTAAGCGGGAGACCAGATACGCAGTATTTT.

V and J are TRBV5-1 and TRBJ1-6; D is uncertain. Germline V lookup: CDR1 SGHRS, CDR2 YFSETQ. The CDR3 totals 13 residues. Deletions cut 5 bases from V and 5 bases from J, with 8 bases between. The CDR3 loop is CASRDLHNSPLHF. Here the CDR3 DNA reads TGCGCCAGCAGGGACTTACATAATTCACCCCTCCACTTT.

The rearrangement uses TRBV7-2 and TRBJ2-5; 14 bases line up with TRBD2. Germline CDR1 is SGHTA and CDR2 is FQGNSA. After removal of 5 bases from V and 5 bases from J, the junction contained 4 bases not matched to a gene. The CDR3 has 15 residues. The CDR3 DNA reads TGTGCCAGCAGCACGGGACTAGCGGGAGCGGAGACCCAGTACTTC. Encoded protein: CASSTGLAGAETQYF.

This clone has more than one count but fewer than ten. This same CDR3 is encoded by further DNA sequences in the sample. The chain combines TRBV7-3 with TRBJ2-7, with 8 bases identical to TRBD2. V dropped 2 bases and J dropped 6; count of bases not matched to a gene: 3. From germline, CDR1 is SGHTA and CDR2 FQGTGA. The CDR3 is 13 amino acids. The CDR3 sequence: CASSLREGGEQYF. The CDR3 nucleotides are TGTGCCAGCAGCTTACGGGAGGGAGGCGAGCAGTACTTC.

This sequence joins TRBV13 and TRBJ2-2; 9 bases agree with TRBD2. Per germline, CDR1 PRHDT and CDR2 FYEKMQ (reference sequence). CDR3 length: 15 residues. The J segment lost 6 bases and the V segment lost 3 bases, leaving 5 bases of the junction unmatched. The CDR3 region has the DNA TGTGCCAGCAGCTTGAAGCGGGAGGTCCCCGGGGAGCTGTTTTTT. Its translation: CASSLKREVPGELFF. Full variable domain (outside the CDR3, taken from reference TRBV13 and TRBJ2-2): AAGVIQSPRHLIKEKRETATLKCYPIPRHDTVYWYQQGPGQDPQFLISFYEKMQSDKGSIPDRFSAQQFSDYHSELNMSSLELGDSALYFCASSLKREVPGELFFGEGSRLTVL.

The chain recombines TRBV9 with TRBJ1-1, with 9 bases lining up with TRBD1. V shed 3 bases, J shed 6 bases, and the junction held 6 bases outside the gene matches. CDR1 and CDR2 from the germline V gene are SGDLS and YYNGEE. The CDR3 is made up of 14 amino acids. The CDR3 DNA reads TGTGCCAGCAGCGAAAAACAGGGGGCCGCTGAAGCTTTCTTT. Its protein product is CASSEKQGAAEAFF.

The chain carries TRBV28 and TRBJ2-1; 9 positions agree with TRBD1. Germline trimming cut 6 bases from V and 6 bases from J; bases unmatched to any gene: 6. CDR1 and CDR2 from the germline V gene are MDHEN and SYDVKM. The CDR3 sequence is 14 residues long. CDR3 region: CASSLGQGLNEQFF. DNA of the CDR3: TGTGCCAGCAGCTTGGGACAGGGTCTCAATGAGCAGTTCTTC.

This clone was observed once. The V call is TRBV28, the J call TRBJ1-1; 12 nucleotides line up with TRBD1. This CDR3 is built from 15 residues. J lost 1 base, V lost 5 bases, and 2 bases had no gene match. Germline CDR1 is MDHEN and CDR2 is SYDVKM. CDR3 sequence (DNA): TGTGCCAGCAGTGGGACAGGGGGCAAGAACACTGAAGCTTTCTTT. Its translation: CASSGTGGKNTEAFF.

The chain is built from TRBV7-9 and TRBJ2-3; 8 bases map to TRBD1. This CDR3 region has 14 residues. V lost 7 bases and J lost 3; bases outside the gene matches: 6. Germline V gives CDR1 SEHNR, CDR2 FQNEAQ (reference sequence). The CDR3 DNA follows: TGTGCCAGCATCCAACAGGGGGGTACAGATACGCAGTATTTT. Residues: CASIQQGGTDTQYF.

V and J are TRBV4-3 and TRBJ1-2; tentatively, D is TRBD1 (5 bases). The CDR3 has 14 residues. V lost 3 bases and J lost 3, with 11 bases in between. CDR1 and CDR2 (germline): LGHNA, YSLEER. As DNA, the CDR3 is TGCGCCAGCAGCCAGGCCGACAGAGACTATGGCTACACCTTC. Translating it yields CASSQADRDYGYTF.

Concerning this clone itself: The junction does not match germline at one end; this may be a read error. The chain has TRBV4-1 and TRBJ2-7, with D unclear. CDR1 is MGHRA and CDR2 is YSYEKL in the germline V gene. The length of the CDR3 is 12 residues. The CDR3 loop reads CASSKDSSEQYF. The DNA for the CDR3 is TGCGCCAGCAGCAAAGATTCGAGCGAGCAGTACTTC.

The chain links TRBV25-1 to TRBJ1-1; 9 bases line up with TRBD1. J was trimmed by 11 bases and V by 0 bases; bases with no gene match: 10. The CDR3 length is 15 residues. Germline V gives CDR1 MGHDK, CDR2 SYGVNS. The CDR3 sequence: CASSEYNNRDREAFF. CDR3 DNA sequence: TGTGCCAGCAGTGAATACAATAACCGGGACAGGGAGGCTTTCTTT.

J is TRBJ1-4 and V is TRBV28; D remains ambiguous. The CDR3 is 14 residues long. Germline CDR1 reads MDHEN; CDR2 reads SYDVKM. The V end was cut by 5 bases, the J end by 0 bases, with 7 bases between. The CDR3 is CASSNSATNEKLFF. CDR3 in DNA: TGTGCCAGCAGTAACAGTGCAACTAATGAAAAACTGTTTTTT.

This clone was counted between two and nine times. V and J are TRBV7-2 and TRBJ2-5; TRBD2 matches 7 bases. The CDR3 is 15 amino acids. V lost 7 bases, J lost 3 bases, and 11 bases stayed unmatched. CDR1 is SGHTA and CDR2 is FQGNSA in the germline V gene. DNA of the CDR3: TGTGCCAGCATCCCCTGGGCGGGGAGGGAAGAGACCCAGTACTTC. Its translation is CASIPWAGREETQYF.

The gene calls are TRBV5-5 and TRBJ1-4, with no clear D. The V end lost 1 base, the J end lost 3 bases, and 10 bases lay between the germline ends. The germline gives CDR1 SGHKS, CDR2 YYEKEE (reference sequence). The CDR3 extends over 15 amino acids. The CDR3 DNA reads TGTGCCAGCAGCTTGTATGGAGGAGCTAATGAAAAACTGTTTTTT. Translated, it gives CASSLYGGANEKLFF. Based on the CDR3 plus reference TRBV5-5 and TRBJ1-4, the full variable domain is DAGVTQSPTHLIKTRGQQVTLRCSPISGHKSVSWYQQVLGQGPQFIFQYYEKEERGRGNFPDRFSARQFPNYSSELNVNALLLGDSALYLCASSLYGGANEKLFFGSGTQLSVL.

This clone has only one observation. The chain recombines TRBV6-1 with TRBJ2-7; the D gene is possibly TRBD1 (5 bases). The CDR3 runs 14 residues. Per the germline V gene, CDR1 is MNHNS and CDR2 is SASEGT. Trimming pared 2 bases from V and 7 bases from J, leaving 15 bases between. The CDR3 region is CASSEPDTLGEQYF. CDR3 nucleotide sequence: TGTGCCAGCAGTGAACCGGACACTCTGGGGGAGCAGTACTTC.

The chain combines TRBV10-3 with TRBJ1-1; D gene ambiguous. From germline, CDR1 is ENHRY and CDR2 SYGVKD. The length of the CDR3 is 15 residues. V was cut by 4 bases and J by 1 base, with 13 bases left in between. For the CDR3, the DNA is TGTGCCATCAGTGCCGATCGGGAACCGAACACTGAAGCTTTCTTT. Translating it yields CAISADREPNTEAFF.